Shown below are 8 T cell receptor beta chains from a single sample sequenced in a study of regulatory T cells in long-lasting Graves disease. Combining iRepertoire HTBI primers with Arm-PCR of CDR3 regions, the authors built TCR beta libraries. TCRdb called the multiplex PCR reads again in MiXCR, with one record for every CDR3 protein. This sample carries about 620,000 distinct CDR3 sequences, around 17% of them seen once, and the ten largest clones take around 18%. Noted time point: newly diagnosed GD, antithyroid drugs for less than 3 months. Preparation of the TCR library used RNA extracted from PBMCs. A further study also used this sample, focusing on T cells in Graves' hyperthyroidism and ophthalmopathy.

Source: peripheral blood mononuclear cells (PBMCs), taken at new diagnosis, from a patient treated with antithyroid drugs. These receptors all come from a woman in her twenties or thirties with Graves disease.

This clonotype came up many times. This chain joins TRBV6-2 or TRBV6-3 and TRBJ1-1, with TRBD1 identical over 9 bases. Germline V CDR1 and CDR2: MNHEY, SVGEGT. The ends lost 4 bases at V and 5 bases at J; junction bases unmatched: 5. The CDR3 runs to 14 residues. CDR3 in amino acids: CASSSQGAKTEAFF. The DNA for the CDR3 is TGTGCCAGCAGTTCACAGGGGGCGAAGACTGAAGCTTTCTTT.

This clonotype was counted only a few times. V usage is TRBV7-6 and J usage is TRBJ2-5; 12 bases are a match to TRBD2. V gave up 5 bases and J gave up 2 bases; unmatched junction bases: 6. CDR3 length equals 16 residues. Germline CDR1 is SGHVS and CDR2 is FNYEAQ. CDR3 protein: CASSLTGTSGQETQYF. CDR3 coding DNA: TGTGCCAGCAGCCTAACGGGGACTAGCGGGCAAGAGACCCAGTACTTC.

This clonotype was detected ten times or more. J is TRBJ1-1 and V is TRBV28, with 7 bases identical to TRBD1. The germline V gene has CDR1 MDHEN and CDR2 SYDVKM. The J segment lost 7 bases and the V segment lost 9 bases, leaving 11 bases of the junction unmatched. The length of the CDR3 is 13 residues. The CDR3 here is CASTEQGLLEAFF. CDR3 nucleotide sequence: TGTGCCAGTACTGAACAGGGGTTACTTGAAGCTTTCTTT.

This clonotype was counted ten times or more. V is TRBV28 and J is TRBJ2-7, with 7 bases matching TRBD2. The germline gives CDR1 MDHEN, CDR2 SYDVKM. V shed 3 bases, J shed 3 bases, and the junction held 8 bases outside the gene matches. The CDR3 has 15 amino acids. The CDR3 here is CASSLRYRGSYEQYF. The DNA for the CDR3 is TGTGCCAGCAGTTTGAGATACCGCGGGAGCTACGAGCAGTACTTC. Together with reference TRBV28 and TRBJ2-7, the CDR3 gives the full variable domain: DVKVTQSSRYLVKRTGEKVFLECVQDMDHENMFWYRQDPGLGLRLIYFSYDVKMKEKGDIPEGYSVSREKKERFSLILESASTNQTSMYLCASSLRYRGSYEQYFGPGTRLTVT.

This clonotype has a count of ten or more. The CDR3 DNA follows: TGTGCCAGCAGTTTATCTCCCGGGAGGGCCTACGAGCAGTACTTC. Its protein is CASSLSPGRAYEQYF. The chain couples TRBV28 to TRBJ2-7, with TRBD2 matching over 8 bases. The length of the CDR3 is 15 residues. Germline-derived CDR1 and CDR2 are MDHEN and SYDVKM. The trim removed 1 base at V and 2 bases at J, leaving 4 bases unmatched.

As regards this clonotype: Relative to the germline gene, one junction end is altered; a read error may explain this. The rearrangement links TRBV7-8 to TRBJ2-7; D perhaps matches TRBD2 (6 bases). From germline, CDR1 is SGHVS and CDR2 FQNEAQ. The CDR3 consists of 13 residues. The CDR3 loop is CASSFSGLYEQHF. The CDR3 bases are TGTGCCAGCAGCTTTTCGGGACTCTACGAGCAGCACTTC.

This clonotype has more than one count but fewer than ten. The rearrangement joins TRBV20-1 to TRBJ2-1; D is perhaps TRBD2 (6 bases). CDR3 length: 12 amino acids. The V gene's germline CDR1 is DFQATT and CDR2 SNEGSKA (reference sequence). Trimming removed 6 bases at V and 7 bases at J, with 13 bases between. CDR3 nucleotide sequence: TGCAGTGCGGCTTATCTAGCGAATGAGCAGTTCTTC. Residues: CSAAYLANEQFF.

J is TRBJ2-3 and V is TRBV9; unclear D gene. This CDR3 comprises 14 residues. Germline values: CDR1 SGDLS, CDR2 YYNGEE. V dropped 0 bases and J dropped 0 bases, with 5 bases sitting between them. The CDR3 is CASSVGMSTDTQYF. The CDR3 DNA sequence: TGTGCCAGCAGCGTAGGAATGAGCACAGATACGCAGTATTTT.